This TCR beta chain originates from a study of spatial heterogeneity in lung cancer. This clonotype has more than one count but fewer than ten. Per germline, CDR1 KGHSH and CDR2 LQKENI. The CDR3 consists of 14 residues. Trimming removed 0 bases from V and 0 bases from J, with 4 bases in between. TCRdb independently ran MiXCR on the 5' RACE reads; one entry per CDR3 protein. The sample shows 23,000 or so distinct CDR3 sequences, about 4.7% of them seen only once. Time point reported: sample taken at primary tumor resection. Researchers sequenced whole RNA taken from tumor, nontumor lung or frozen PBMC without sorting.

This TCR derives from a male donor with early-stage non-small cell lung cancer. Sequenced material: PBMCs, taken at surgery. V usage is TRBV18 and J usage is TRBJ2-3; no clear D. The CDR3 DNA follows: TGTGCCAGCTCACCACCGGCTAGCACAGATACGCAGTATTTT. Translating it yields CASSPPASTDTQYF.